This T cell receptor beta chain is drawn from a study of regulatory T cells in long-lasting Graves disease. Study outcomes and limitations: Persistent disease preferred TRBV28, TRBJ1-2 and TRBJ2-5; new disease, TRBV20-1 and TRBJ2-1.

Time point in this sample: newly diagnosed GD, antithyroid drugs for less than 3 months. With RNA extracted from PBMCs as input, the TCR library was made. This clonotype was detected ten times or more. The target antigen is unknown. Investigators prepared the TCR beta libraries by applying iRepertoire HTBI primers and Arm-PCR of CDR3 regions. In TCRdb, the multiplex PCR reads were re-called with MiXCR into one record per CDR3 protein. The sample lists about 620,000 distinct CDR3 sequences, roughly 15% seen once, with 15% to 20% in the top ten. Between the trimmed V and J ends, which lost 3 bases and 5 bases, there was a span of 10 bases. The CDR3 contains 13 residues. CDR1 and CDR2 from the germline V gene are LNHDA and SQIVND (reference sequence). The sample was also reused in another study, on T cells in Graves' hyperthyroidism and ophthalmopathy. That work contributes: Blood also contained most expanded thyroid clonotypes above 0.001. The model anticipated ophthalmopathy a median around 6 months pre-onset.

The sequence was obtained from a woman aged 25 to 39 with Graves disease. V usage is TRBV19 and J usage is TRBJ1-1, with D hard to call. The sample in question was peripheral blood mononuclear cells (PBMCs), obtained at new diagnosis, from a patient treated with antithyroid drugs. CDR3 loop: CASSMRGGTEAFF. In DNA, the CDR3 is TGTGCCAGTAGTATGCGCGGTGGTACTGAAGCTTTCTTT.